These 20 T cell receptor beta chains came from one sample sequenced in a study of T cell repertoires in cytomegalovirus infection. In TCRdb, the reads were re-called with MiXCR into one record per CDR3 protein. Among some 250,000 distinct CDR3 sequences listed, less than 9.5% were seen once. Input material: PBMCs. These receptors all stem from a human donor in good health (CMV status not recorded). Some clones in this sample may be carry-over from other donors' samples.

There are many counts of this clonotype. The chain combines TRBV11-2 with TRBJ1-1; the D is unclear. The CDR3 covers 15 residues. V gave up 2 bases and J gave up 0 bases, with 10 bases separating them. From germline, CDR1 is SGHAT and CDR2 FQNNGV. CDR3 bases: TGTGCCAGCAGCTTAAGGGCGACCATGAACACTGAAGCTTTCTTT. Its translation is CASSLRATMNTEAFF.

A few counts support this clonotype. This chain uses TRBV12-3 or TRBV12-4 with TRBJ1-1; D not resolved. This CDR3 comprises 14 residues. Trimming took off 4 bases at V and 4 bases at J, with 13 bases between the two ends. CDR3 protein: CASSSGKTSTEAFF. DNA of the CDR3: TGTGCCAGCAGTTCTGGAAAGACGAGCACTGAAGCTTTCTTT.

This clonotype was counted at least ten times. This sequence joins TRBV28 and TRBJ2-7; 11 bases agree with TRBD1. CDR1 is MDHEN, CDR2 SYDVKM, per germline. This CDR3 comprises 16 residues. Trimming took 6 bases from V and 3 from J; bases not matched to a gene: 10. CDR3 residues: CASSWGFGTGGYEQYF. The CDR3 nucleotides read TGTGCCAGCAGCTGGGGCTTCGGGACAGGGGGCTACGAGCAGTACTTC.

This clonotype has ten or more counts. The chain employs TRBV7-2 and TRBJ2-7, with TRBD1 as a possible D gene (6 bases). The CDR3 is made up of 12 amino acids. V lost 5 bases to trimming and J lost 6 bases, with 11 bases between them. Germline CDR1 reads SGHTA; CDR2 reads FQGNSA. The CDR3 here is CASSLNRAEQYF. The CDR3, as DNA: TGTGCCAGCAGCCTGAACAGGGCCGAGCAGTACTTC.

This clonotype was seen many times. V gene TRBV7-2 combines with J gene TRBJ2-1, with 8 bases fitting TRBD2. CDR1 SGHTA and CDR2 FQGNSA come from the germline V gene. Losses at the gene ends were 5 bases for V and 10 bases for J; bases not matched to a gene: 10. The CDR3 sequence is 14 residues long. CDR3 nucleotide sequence: TGTGCCAGCAGCCCTCGGGGGGGGATACCGGAGCAGTTCTTC. Its translation is CASSPRGGIPEQFF.

CDR3 bases: TGTGCCAGCAGTAACAGGGGGCGAGCCGGGGAGCTGTTTTTT. Translated: CASSNRGRAGELFF. The rearrangement joins TRBV6-6 to TRBJ2-2; the match to TRBD1 covers 9 bases. The CDR3 sequence is 14 residues long. Germline V gives CDR1 MNHNY, CDR2 SVGAGI (reference sequence). Trimming took 5 bases from V and 6 from J; bases not matched to a gene: 4.

This clonotype was observed at least ten times. The V gene is TRBV7-8, the J gene TRBJ2-7, with 8 bases matching TRBD1. The V segment lost 1 base and the J segment 1 base; nucleotides outside the gene matches: 3. This CDR3 contains 15 residues. The germline CDR1 and CDR2 sequences are SGHVS and FQNEAQ. The CDR3 nucleotides are TGTGCCAGCAGCTTAGAACAGGGGGTTTCCTACGAGCAGTACTTC. Protein sequence: CASSLEQGVSYEQYF.

The chain employs TRBV7-9 and TRBJ2-1, with D tentatively TRBD2 (5 bases). Trimming removed 1 base at V and 7 bases at J, with 5 bases between. Germline CDR1 is SEHNR and CDR2 is FQNEAQ (reference sequence). The CDR3 contains 12 residues. DNA of the CDR3: TGTGCCAGCAGCTTAGGGGAGAATGAGCAGTTCTTC. This encodes CASSLGENEQFF.

In this sample, this clonotype turned up many times. This chain connects TRBV6-1 to TRBJ1-1; D is uncertain. The CDR3 has 13 amino acids. V was trimmed by 2 bases and J by 0 bases, leaving 4 bases between them. Germline V gene sequence: CDR1 MNHNS, CDR2 SASEGT. CDR3 residues: CASSEHLNTEAFF. For the CDR3, the DNA is TGTGCCAGCAGTGAACACCTGAACACTGAAGCTTTCTTT.

This clonotype was seen a handful of times. The J gene is TRBJ2-7, the V gene TRBV28; a possible D gene is TRBD2 (5 bases). The CDR3 length is 16 residues. CDR1 and CDR2 (germline): MDHEN, SYDVKM. V was cut by 3 bases and J by 3 bases, with 18 bases left in between. The CDR3 here is CASSFSGFRQRYEQYF. DNA for the CDR3: TGTGCCAGCAGTTTTTCGGGATTTAGGCAGCGCTACGAGCAGTACTTC.

V and J are TRBV15 and TRBJ1-6; no definite D call. The CDR3 contains 15 residues. CDR1 is LNHNV, CDR2 YYDKDF, per germline (reference sequence). Trimming left V 0 bases short and J 7 bases short, with 10 bases between. CDR3 bases: TGTGCCACCAGCAGAGATCGTGGACCCAATTCACCCCTCCACTTT. Residues: CATSRDRGPNSPLHF.

This clonotype was observed many times. The chain carries TRBV6-2 or TRBV6-3 and TRBJ1-6; 9 bases agree with TRBD1. Germline loops: CDR1 MNHEY, CDR2 SVGEGT. The ends lost 6 bases at V and 4 bases at J; junction bases unmatched: 13. The CDR3 totals 18 residues. The CDR3, as DNA: TGTGCCAGCAGACGGGACAGGGCAACTTCGAGTTATAATTCACCCCTCCACTTT. Translation gives CASRRDRATSSYNSPLHF.

Many counts were recorded for this clonotype. J is TRBJ2-1 and V is TRBV4-3, with D perhaps matching TRBD1 or TRBD2 (6 bases each). Trimming removed 1 base at V and 5 bases at J, with 12 bases between. The CDR3 is made up of 15 amino acids. The germline CDR1 and CDR2 sequences are LGHNA and YSLEER. CDR3 coding DNA: TGCGCCAGCAGCCAAGGTACGGGGGCGGACAATGAGCAGTTCTTC. This sequence encodes CASSQGTGADNEQFF.

V usage is TRBV28 and J usage is TRBJ1-2; 8 bases match TRBD1. Looked up from germline, CDR1 is MDHEN and CDR2 is SYDVKM. With 4 bases clipped from V and 5 bases from J, the junction kept 15 bases outside the gene matches. The CDR3 totals 17 residues. CDR3 DNA: TGTGCCAGCAGTTCCCCCGTCGGTGGGCAGGGGGCGTATGGCTACACCTTC. Protein product: CASSSPVGGQGAYGYTF.

This clonotype has more than one count but fewer than ten. The chain links TRBV29-1 to TRBJ1-4; D remains unclear. V gave up 7 bases and J gave up 2 bases, with 32 bases separating them. This CDR3 has 20 amino acids. Germline V gene sequence: CDR1 SQVTM, CDR2 ANQGSEA. CDR3 coding DNA: TGCAGCGCATCAACCCCGCCCGGATCGGGCGGACTCGCGACTAATGAAAAACTGTTTTTT. It yields the protein CSASTPPGSGGLATNEKLFF.

This clonotype was counted many times. The chain recombines TRBV7-2 with TRBJ1-6, with no clear D. The germline V gene has CDR1 SGHTA and CDR2 FQGNSA. The CDR3 is made up of 13 amino acids. V was shortened by 1 base and J by 8 bases, with 6 bases between the two germline ends. The CDR3 here is CASSLVMDSPLHF. The CDR3 nucleotides are TGTGCCAGCAGCTTAGTTATGGATTCACCCCTCCACTTT. Based on the CDR3 plus reference TRBV7-2 and TRBJ1-6, the full variable domain is GAGVSQSPSNKVTEKGKDVELRCDPISGHTALYWYRQSLGQGLEFLIYFQGNSAPDKSGLPSDRFSAERTGGSVSTLTIQRTQQEDSAVYLCASSLVMDSPLHFGNGTRLTVT.

This clonotype has ten or more counts. This rearrangement joins TRBV6-1 to TRBJ2-1; 12 positions match TRBD1. CDR1 is MNHNS and CDR2 is SASEGT in the germline V gene. The J segment lost 7 bases and the V segment lost 11 bases, leaving 12 bases of the junction unmatched. The CDR3 length is 15 residues. The CDR3 is CAGQRDRGPDNEQFF. Here the CDR3 DNA reads TGTGCCGGCCAAAGGGACAGGGGGCCTGATAATGAGCAGTTCTTC.

This clonotype occurred a few times. In DNA form, the CDR3 reads TGTGCCAGCAGCCTTTCGGGACAGGGGAACATTCAGTACTTC. Translating gives CASSLSGQGNIQYF. V gene TRBV7-8 combines with J gene TRBJ2-4; TRBD1 agrees at 10 bases. Germline CDR1 SGHVS, CDR2 FQNEAQ. V gave up 5 bases and J gave up 7 bases; unmatched junction bases: 5. This CDR3 comprises 14 residues.

The genes are TRBV20-1 and TRBJ2-3; perhaps TRBD1 as D (6 bases). Trimming shortened V by 1 base and J by 3 bases, and 14 bases separated the two germline ends. Per the germline V gene, CDR1 is DFQATT and CDR2 is SNEGSKA (reference sequence). This CDR3 has 15 residues. The DNA for the CDR3 is TGCAGTGCTAGAGCAACACAGGGCGATACAGATACGCAGTATTTT. This translates into CSARATQGDTDTQYF.

This clonotype was detected many times. Here the CDR3 reads CASRETNQPQHF. For the CDR3, the DNA is TGTGCCAGCAGGGAGACCAATCAGCCCCAGCATTTT. The chain has TRBV28 and TRBJ1-5, with D hard to call. Deletions cut 6 bases from V and 3 bases from J, with 6 bases between. Germline CDR1 and CDR2: MDHEN and SYDVKM. The CDR3 spans 12 residues. Supplemented by reference TRBV28 and TRBJ1-5, the full variable domain reads DVKVTQSSRYLVKRTGEKVFLECVQDMDHENMFWYRQDPGLGLRLIYFSYDVKMKEKGDIPEGYSVSREKKERFSLILESASTNQTSMYLCASRETNQPQHFGDGTRLSIL.